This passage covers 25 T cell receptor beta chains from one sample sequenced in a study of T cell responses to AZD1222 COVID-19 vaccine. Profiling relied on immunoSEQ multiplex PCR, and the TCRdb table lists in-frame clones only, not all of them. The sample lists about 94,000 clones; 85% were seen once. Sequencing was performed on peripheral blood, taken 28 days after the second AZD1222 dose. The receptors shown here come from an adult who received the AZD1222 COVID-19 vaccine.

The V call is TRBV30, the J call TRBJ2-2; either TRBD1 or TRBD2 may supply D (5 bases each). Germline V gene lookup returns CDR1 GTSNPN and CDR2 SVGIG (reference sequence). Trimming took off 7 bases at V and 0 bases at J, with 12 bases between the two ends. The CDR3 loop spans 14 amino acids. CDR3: CAFSGTANTGELFF. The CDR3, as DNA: TGTGCCTTCTCCGGGACGGCGAACACCGGGGAGCTGTTTTTT.

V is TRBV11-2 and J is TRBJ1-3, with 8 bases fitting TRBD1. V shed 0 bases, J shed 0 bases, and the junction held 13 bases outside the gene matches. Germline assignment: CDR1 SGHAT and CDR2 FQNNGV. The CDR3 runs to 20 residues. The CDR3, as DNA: TGTGCCAGCAGCTTAGAAGGCGGGTCGGGCACAGGGGGCTCTGGAAACACCATATATTTT. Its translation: CASSLEGGSGTGGSGNTIYF.

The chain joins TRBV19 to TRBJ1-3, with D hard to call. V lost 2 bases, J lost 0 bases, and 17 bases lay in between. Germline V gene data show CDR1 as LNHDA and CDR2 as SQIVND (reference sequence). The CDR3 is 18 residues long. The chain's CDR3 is CASSIRGRARPSGNTIYF. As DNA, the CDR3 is TGTGCCAGTAGTATACGGGGAAGGGCGCGACCCTCTGGAAACACCATATATTTT.

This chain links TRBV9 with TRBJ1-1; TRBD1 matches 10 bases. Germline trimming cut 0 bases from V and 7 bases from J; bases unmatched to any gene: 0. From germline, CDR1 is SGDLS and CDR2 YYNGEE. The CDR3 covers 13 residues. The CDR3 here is CASSVGTGGEAFF. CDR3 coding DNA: TGTGCCAGCAGCGTAGGGACAGGGGGTGAAGCTTTCTTT.

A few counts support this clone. The CDR3 sequence: CASSHSVDNSPLHF. CDR3 in DNA: TGTGCCAGCAGTCACTCGGTTGATAATTCACCCCTCCACTTT. This chain joins TRBV28 and TRBJ1-6; D uncertain. The CDR3 spans 14 residues. From germline, CDR1 is MDHEN and CDR2 SYDVKM. The V gene lost 5 bases and the J gene lost 5 bases, with 10 bases spanning the gap.

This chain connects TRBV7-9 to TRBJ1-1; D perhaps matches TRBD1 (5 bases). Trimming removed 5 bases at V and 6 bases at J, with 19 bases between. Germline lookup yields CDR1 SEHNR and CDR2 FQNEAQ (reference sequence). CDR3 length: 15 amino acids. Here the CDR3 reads CASSPPGWLGAEAFF. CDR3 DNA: TGTGCCAGCAGCCCTCCGGGGTGGTTGGGGGCTGAAGCTTTCTTT.

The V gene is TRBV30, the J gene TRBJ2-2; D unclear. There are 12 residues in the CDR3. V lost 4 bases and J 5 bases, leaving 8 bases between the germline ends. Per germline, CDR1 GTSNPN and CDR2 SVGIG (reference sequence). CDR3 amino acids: CAWTLVTGELFF. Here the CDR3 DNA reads TGTGCCTGGACCCTCGTAACCGGGGAGCTGTTTTTT.

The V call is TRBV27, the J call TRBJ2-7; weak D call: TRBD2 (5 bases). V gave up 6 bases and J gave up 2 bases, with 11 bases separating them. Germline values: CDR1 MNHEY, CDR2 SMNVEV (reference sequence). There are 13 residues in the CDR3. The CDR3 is CASSDYGAYEQYF. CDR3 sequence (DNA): TGTGCCAGCAGCGATTACGGGGCCTACGAGCAGTACTTC.

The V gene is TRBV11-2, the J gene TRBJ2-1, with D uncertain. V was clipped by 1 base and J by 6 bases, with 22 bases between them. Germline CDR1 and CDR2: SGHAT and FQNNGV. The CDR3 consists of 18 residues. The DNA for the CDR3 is TGTGCCAGCAGCTTAGTTAGTGACCTTACCGGACGCGGCAATGAGCAGTTCTTC. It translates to CASSLVSDLTGRGNEQFF.

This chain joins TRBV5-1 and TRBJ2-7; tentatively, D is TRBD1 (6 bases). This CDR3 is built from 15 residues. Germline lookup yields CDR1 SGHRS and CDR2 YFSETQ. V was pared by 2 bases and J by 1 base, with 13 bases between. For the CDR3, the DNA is TGCGCCAGCAGCTTCGAGGTGAGGGGGTCCTACGAGCAGTACTTC. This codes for CASSFEVRGSYEQYF.

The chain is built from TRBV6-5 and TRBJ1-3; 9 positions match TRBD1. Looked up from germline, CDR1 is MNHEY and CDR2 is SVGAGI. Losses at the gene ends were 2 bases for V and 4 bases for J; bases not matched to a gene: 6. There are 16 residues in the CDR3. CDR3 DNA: TGTGCCAGCAGTTACACTGGGACAGGGCCCGGAAACACCATATATTTT. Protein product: CASSYTGTGPGNTIYF.

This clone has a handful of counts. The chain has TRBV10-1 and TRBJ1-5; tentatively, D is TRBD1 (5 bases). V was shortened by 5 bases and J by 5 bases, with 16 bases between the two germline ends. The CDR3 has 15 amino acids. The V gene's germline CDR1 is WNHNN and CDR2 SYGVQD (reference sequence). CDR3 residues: CASSKGDDGDQPQHF. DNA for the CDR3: TGCGCCAGCAGTAAAGGGGACGACGGGGATCAGCCCCAGCATTTT.

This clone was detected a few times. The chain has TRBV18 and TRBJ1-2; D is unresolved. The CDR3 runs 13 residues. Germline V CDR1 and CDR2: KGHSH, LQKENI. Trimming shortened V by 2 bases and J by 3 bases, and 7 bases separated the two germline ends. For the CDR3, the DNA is TGTGCCAGCTCACCAATGGCGGACTATGGCTACACCTTC. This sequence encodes CASSPMADYGYTF.

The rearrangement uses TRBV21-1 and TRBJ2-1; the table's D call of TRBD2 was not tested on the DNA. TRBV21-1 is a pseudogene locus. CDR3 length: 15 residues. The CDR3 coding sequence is TGTGCCAGCAGCAACCGACTAGCGGAGTACAATGAGCAGTTCTTC. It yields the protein CASSNRLAEYNEQFF.

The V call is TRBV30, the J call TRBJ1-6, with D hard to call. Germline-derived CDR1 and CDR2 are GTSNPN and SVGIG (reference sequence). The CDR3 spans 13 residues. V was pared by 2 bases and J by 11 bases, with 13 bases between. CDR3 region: CAWSKGNGAPLHF. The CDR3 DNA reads TGTGCCTGGAGTAAAGGGAATGGTGCACCCCTCCACTTT.

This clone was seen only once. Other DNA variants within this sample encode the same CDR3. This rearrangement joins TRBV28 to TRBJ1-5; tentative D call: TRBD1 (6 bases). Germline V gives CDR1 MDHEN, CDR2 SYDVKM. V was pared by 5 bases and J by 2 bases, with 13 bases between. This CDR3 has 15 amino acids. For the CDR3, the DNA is TGTGCCAGCAGTCCCCCCGGGGGCGGCAATCAGCCCCAGCATTTT. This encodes CASSPPGGGNQPQHF.

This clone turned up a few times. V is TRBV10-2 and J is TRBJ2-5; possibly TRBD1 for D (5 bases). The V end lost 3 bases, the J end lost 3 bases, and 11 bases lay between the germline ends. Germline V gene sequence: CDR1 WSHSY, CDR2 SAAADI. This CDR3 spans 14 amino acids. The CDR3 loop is CASSDPRQKETQYF. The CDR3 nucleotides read TGCGCCAGCAGTGACCCCCGACAGAAAGAGACCCAGTACTTC.

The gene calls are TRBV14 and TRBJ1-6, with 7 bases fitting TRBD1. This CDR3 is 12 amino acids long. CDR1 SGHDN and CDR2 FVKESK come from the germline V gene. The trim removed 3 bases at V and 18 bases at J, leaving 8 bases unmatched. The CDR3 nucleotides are TGTGCCAGCAGCCAGGACGACAGGGTCTGCCACTTT. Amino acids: CASSQDDRVCHF.

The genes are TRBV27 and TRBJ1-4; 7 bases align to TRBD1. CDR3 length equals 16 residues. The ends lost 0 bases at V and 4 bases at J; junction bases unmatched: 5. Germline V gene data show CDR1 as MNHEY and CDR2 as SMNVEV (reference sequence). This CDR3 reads CASSLSLTGINEKLFF. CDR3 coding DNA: TGTGCCAGCAGTTTATCCCTGACAGGGATTAATGAAAAACTGTTTTTT.

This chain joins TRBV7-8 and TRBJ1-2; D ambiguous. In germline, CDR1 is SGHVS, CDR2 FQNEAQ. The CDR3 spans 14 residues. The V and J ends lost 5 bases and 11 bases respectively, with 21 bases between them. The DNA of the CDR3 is TGTGCCAGCAGCCCCCCTTGGAATACAGATGTGTACACCTTC. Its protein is CASSPPWNTDVYTF.

The CDR3 nucleotides are TGCGCCAGCAGCCAGGGACTAGCGGGGACAGATACGCAGTATTTT. Protein: CASSQGLAGTDTQYF. V usage is TRBV5-1 and J usage is TRBJ2-3, with 13 positions matching TRBD2. Germline CDR1 and CDR2: SGHRS and YFSETQ. The CDR3 totals 15 residues. The V segment lost 4 bases and the J segment 3 bases; nucleotides outside the gene matches: 2.

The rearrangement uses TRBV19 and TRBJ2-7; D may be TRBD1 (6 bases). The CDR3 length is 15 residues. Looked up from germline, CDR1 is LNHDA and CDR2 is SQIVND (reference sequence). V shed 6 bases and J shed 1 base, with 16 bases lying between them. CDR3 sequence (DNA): TGTGCCAGTAGCCGCGACAGGTCGCTATCCTACGAGCAGTACTTC. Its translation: CASSRDRSLSYEQYF.

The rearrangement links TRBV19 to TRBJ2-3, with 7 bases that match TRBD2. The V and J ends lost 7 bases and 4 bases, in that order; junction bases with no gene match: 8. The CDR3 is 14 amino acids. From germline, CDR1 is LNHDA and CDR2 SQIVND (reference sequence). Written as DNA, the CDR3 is TGTGCCAGTATGCGAGCGCGGGGGTCAGATACGCAGTATTTT. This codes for CASMRARGSDTQYF.

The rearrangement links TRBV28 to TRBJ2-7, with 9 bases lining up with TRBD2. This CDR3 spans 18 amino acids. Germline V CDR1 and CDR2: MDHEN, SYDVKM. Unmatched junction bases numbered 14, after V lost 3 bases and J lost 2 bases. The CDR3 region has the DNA TGTGCCAGCAGTTTCCCTCCTGGAGCTAGCGGGGACGCCTACGAGCAGTACTTC. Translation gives CASSFPPGASGDAYEQYF.

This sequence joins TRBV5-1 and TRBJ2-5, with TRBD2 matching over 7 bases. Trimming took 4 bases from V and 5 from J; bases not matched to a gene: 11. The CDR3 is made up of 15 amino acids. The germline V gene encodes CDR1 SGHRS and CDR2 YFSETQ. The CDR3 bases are TGCGCCAGCAGCCAATTTCCGCGGGGGACGGAGACCCAGTACTTC. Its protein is CASSQFPRGTETQYF.